The entry that follows covers one TCR beta chain sequence. The antigen is undetermined. The same CDR3 is also encoded by other DNA sequences in this sample. The sample originates from a study of T cell responses to AZD1222 COVID-19 vaccine. Findings of the study overall: Seropositive AZD1222 recipients at baseline numbered only five or six. A reported finding is that nearly half of spike-specific TCRs target unmutated variant regions. Donors in the cohort were predominantly white British and more often female, and clonal diversity was possibly underestimated. Every sample of the repertoires postdated the peak T cell response.

TCRdb's copy holds only in-frame clones and misses some; the assay was immunoSEQ multiplex PCR. The data hold some 130,000 clones, with 80% to 90% observed a single time. This CDR3 is 14 amino acids long. Trimming left V 0 bases short and J 2 bases short, with 7 bases between. Germline CDR1 SGHTA, CDR2 FQGNSA. The TCR was taken from an adult in good health. The V call is TRBV7-2, the J call TRBJ2-5; tentative D call: TRBD2 (6 bases). Here the sequenced sample was peripheral blood, taken on day 0 of AZD1222 vaccination. CDR3 bases: TGTGCCAGCAGCTTAGCAGGGAGGCAAGAGACCCAGTACTTC. Encoded protein: CASSLAGRQETQYF.